This TCR beta chain came from a study of T cells in tuberculosis. V gave up 1 base and J gave up 5 bases, with 9 bases separating them. Germline V CDR1 and CDR2: KGHSH, LQKENI. The CDR3 is 15 residues long. Assay used: immunoSEQ multiplex PCR; TCRdb lists only in-frame clones, some missing. The table shows over 25,000 clones, with roughly 96% occurring only once. The chain employs TRBV18 and TRBJ2-6; the D is unclear. What was sequenced was PBMCs. The sequence derives from a donor aged 10-29 years with latent tuberculosis or without tuberculosis infection. CDR3 bases: TGTGCCAGCTCACCACGAGGAATTAGGGCCAACGTCCTGACTTTC. Its translation is CASSPRGIRANVLTF.